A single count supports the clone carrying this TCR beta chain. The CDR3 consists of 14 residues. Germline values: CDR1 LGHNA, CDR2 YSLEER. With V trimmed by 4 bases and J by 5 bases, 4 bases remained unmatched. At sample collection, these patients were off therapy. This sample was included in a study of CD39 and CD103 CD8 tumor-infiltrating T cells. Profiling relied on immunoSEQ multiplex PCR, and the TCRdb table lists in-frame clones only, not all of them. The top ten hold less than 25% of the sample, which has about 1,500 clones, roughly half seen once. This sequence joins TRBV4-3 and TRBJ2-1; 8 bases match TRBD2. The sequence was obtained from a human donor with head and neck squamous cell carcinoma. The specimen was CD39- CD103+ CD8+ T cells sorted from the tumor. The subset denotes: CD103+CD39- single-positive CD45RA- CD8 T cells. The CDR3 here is CASSLVGLDNEQFF. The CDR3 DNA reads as TGCGCCAGCAGCCTCGTGGGACTAGACAATGAGCAGTTCTTC.